This T cell receptor (beta chain) came from a study of Tregs in tolerant kidney transplant recipients. The CDR3 contains 16 residues. V dropped 2 bases and J dropped 5; count of bases not matched to a gene: 5. CDR1 is SGHAT and CDR2 is FQDESV in the germline V gene (reference sequence). Profiling relied on immunoSEQ multiplex PCR, and the TCRdb table lists in-frame clones only, not all of them. Here the sample spans about 240,000 clones, 84% being singletons. Note on this clone: The antigen remains unidentified.

Unstimulated regulatory T cells (CD4+CD25+CD127-), CD4+CD25- non-regulatory cells, CD4 and CD8 cells were FACS-sorted from thawed PBMCs. Study-wide findings and caveats: Biological reproducibility was not directly addressed in this study. Validation in larger populations is needed because few patients were studied.

Sequencing used CD4+ T cells from blood. The chain is built from TRBV11-1 and TRBJ2-1; TRBD2 matches 11 bases. This receptor was identified in a human donor in good health. As DNA, the CDR3 is TGTGCCAGCAGCTTACCGGGACTAGCGGAGGACAATGAGCAGTTCTTC. This translates into CASSLPGLAEDNEQFF.